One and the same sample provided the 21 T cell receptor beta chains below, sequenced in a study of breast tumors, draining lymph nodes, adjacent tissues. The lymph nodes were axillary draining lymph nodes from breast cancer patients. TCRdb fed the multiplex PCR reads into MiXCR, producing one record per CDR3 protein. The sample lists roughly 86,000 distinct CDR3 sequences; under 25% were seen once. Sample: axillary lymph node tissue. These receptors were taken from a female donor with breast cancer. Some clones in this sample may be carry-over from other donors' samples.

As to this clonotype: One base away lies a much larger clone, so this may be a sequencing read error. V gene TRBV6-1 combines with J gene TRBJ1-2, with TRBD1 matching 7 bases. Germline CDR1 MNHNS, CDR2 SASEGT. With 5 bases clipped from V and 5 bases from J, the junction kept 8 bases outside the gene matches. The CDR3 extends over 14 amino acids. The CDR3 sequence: CASSRDPTGYGYTF. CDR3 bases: TGTGCCAGCAGTAGGGACCCGACAGGGTATGGCTACACCTTC.

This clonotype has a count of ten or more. CDR3 sequence reads: CASGLVLGDASYEQYF. Written as DNA, the CDR3 is TGTGCTAGTGGTTTGGTACTCGGGGACGCCTCCTACGAGCAGTACTTC. The genes are TRBV12-5 and TRBJ2-7; perhaps D is TRBD1 or TRBD2 (5 bases each). Germline loops: CDR1 LGHNT, CDR2 FRNRAP. Between the trimmed V and J ends, which lost 0 bases and 0 bases, there was a span of 12 bases. CDR3 length: 16 amino acids.

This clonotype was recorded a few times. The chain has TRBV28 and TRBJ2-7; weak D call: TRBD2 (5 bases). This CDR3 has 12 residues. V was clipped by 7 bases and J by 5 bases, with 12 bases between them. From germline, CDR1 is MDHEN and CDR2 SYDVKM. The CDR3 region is CASTGVSHEQYF. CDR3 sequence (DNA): TGTGCCAGCACCGGGGTATCACACGAGCAGTACTTC.

The CDR3 DNA follows: TGTGCCATCAGGGACTCCTACGAGCAGTACTTC. Translating gives CAIRDSYEQYF. The chain employs TRBV10-3 and TRBJ2-7; D not resolved. The V gene's germline CDR1 is ENHRY and CDR2 SYGVKD. The CDR3 loop spans 11 amino acids. V was clipped by 6 bases and J by 0 bases, with 3 bases between them.

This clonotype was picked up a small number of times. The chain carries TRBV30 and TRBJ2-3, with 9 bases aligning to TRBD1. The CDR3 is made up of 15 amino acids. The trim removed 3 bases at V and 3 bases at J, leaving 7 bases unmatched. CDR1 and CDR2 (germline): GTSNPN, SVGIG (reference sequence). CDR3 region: CAWRGMGQGTDTQYF. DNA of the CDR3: TGTGCCTGGAGGGGAATGGGACAGGGAACAGATACGCAGTATTTT.

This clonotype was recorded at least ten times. CDR3: CASSATGRTYEQYF. CDR3 sequence (DNA): TGCGCCAGCAGCGCCACTGGCCGGACCTACGAGCAGTACTTC. The chain combines TRBV5-1 with TRBJ2-7; no reliable D call. Between the trimmed V and J ends, which lost 4 bases and 2 bases, there was a span of 13 bases. Germline V gene sequence: CDR1 SGHRS, CDR2 YFSETQ. The CDR3 is made up of 14 amino acids.

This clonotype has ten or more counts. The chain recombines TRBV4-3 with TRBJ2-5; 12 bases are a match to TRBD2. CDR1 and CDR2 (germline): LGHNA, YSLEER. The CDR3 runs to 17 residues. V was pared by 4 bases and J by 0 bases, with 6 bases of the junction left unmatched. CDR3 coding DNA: TGCGCCAGCAGCCGGGATGGACTAGCGGGGAACCAAGAGACCCAGTACTTC. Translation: CASSRDGLAGNQETQYF.

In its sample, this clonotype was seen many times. Here the CDR3 reads CATSTGRAREQFF. CDR3 nucleotide sequence: TGTGCCACCAGCACCGGGAGGGCCCGTGAGCAGTTCTTC. The chain links TRBV15 to TRBJ2-1; TRBD2 matches 8 bases. Per the germline V gene, CDR1 is LNHNV and CDR2 is YYDKDF (reference sequence). This CDR3 is built from 13 residues. Losses at the gene ends were 4 bases for V and 9 bases for J; bases not matched to a gene: 5.

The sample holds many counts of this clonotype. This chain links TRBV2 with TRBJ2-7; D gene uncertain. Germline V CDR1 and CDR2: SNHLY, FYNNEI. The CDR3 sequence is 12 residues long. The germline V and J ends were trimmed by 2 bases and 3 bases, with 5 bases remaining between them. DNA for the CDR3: TGTGCCAGCAGTGAAATGGGCTACGAGCAGTACTTC. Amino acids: CASSEMGYEQYF.

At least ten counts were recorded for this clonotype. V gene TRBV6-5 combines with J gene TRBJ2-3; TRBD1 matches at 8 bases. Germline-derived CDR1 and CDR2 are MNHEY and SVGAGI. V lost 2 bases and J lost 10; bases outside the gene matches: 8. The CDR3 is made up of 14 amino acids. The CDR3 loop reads CASSYRAGGFAQYF. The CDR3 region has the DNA TGTGCCAGCAGTTACCGCGCAGGGGGCTTCGCGCAGTATTTT.

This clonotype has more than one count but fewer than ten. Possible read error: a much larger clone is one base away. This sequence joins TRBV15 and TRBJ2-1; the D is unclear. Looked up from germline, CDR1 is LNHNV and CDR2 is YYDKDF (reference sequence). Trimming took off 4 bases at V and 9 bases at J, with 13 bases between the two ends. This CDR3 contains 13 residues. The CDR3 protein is CATSKGWAFEQFF. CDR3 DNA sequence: TGTGCCACCAGCAAAGGTTGGGCATTTGAGCAGTTCTTC.

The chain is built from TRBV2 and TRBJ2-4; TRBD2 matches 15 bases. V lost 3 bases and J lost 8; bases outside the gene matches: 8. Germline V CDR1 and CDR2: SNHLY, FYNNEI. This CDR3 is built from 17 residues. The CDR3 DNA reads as TGTGCCAGCAGTGATGGGTGGGGACTAGCGGGAGGAGACATTCAGTACTTC. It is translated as CASSDGWGLAGGDIQYF.

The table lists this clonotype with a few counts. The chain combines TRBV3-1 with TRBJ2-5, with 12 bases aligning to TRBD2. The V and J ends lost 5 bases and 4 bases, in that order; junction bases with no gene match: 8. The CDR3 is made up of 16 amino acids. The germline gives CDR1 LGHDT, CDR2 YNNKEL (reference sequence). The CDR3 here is CASSFRLAGDPETQYF. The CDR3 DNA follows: TGTGCCAGCAGCTTTCGACTAGCGGGAGACCCAGAGACCCAGTACTTC.

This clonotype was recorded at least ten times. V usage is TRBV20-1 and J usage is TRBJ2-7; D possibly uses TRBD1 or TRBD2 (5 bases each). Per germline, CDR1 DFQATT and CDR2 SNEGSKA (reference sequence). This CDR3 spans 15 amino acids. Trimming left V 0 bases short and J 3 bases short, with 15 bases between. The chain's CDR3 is CSARDVLGEYYEQYF. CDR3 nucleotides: TGCAGTGCTAGAGACGTGTTGGGGGAGTACTACGAGCAGTACTTC.

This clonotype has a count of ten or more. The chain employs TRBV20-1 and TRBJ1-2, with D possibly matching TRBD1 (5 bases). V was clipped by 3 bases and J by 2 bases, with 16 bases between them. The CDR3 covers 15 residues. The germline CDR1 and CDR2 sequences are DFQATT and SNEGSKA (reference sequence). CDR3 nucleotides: TGCAGTGCTAGCCCTCGGGACGGAAAGAACTATGGCTACACCTTC. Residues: CSASPRDGKNYGYTF.

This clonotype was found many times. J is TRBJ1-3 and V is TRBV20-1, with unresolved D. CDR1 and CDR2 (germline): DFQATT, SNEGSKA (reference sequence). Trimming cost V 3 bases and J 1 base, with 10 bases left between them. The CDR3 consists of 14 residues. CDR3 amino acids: CSARRSKSGNTIYF. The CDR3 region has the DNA TGCAGTGCTAGGAGGTCTAAATCTGGAAACACCATATATTTT.

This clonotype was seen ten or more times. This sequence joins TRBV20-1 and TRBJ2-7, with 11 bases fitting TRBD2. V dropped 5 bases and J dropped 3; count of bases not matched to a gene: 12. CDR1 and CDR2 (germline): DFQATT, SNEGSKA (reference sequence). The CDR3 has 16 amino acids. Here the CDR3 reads CSARREGLADLYEQYF. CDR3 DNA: TGCAGTGCTCGAAGAGAGGGACTAGCGGACCTCTACGAGCAGTACTTC.

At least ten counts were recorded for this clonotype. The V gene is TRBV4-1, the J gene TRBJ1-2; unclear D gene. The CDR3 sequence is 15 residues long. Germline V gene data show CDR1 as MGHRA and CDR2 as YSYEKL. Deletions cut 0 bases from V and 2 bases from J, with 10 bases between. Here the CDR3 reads CASSQEGGWNYGYTF. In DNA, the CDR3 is TGCGCCAGCAGCCAAGAGGGAGGGTGGAACTATGGCTACACCTTC.

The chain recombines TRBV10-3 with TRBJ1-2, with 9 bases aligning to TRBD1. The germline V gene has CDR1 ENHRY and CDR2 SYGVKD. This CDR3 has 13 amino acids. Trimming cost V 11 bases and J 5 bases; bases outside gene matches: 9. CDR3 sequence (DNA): TGTGCCGCCAGACAGGGGGATTCATATGGCTACACCTTC. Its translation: CAARQGDSYGYTF.

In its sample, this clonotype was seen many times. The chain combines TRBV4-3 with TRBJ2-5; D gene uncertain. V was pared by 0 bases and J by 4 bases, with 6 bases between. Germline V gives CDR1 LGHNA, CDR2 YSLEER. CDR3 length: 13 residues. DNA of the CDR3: TGCGCCAGCAGCCAAGATCTTCGAGAGACCCAGTACTTC. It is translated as CASSQDLRETQYF.

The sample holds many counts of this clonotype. DNA for the CDR3: TGCGCCAGCAGCTCCGAGAGGGGGCAGTTCTTC. This codes for CASSSERGQFF. The J gene is TRBJ2-1, the V gene TRBV5-1; either TRBD1 or TRBD2 may supply D (5 bases each). The length of the CDR3 is 11 residues. V was trimmed by 3 bases and J by 12 bases, leaving 10 bases between them. Germline V lookup: CDR1 SGHRS, CDR2 YFSETQ.